This T cell receptor (beta chain) emerged from a study of cytomegalovirus exposure and HLA in healthy donors. Study-wide findings and caveats: Sequencing artifact likely explains a cluster of highly shared sequence variants. The study put roughly 160 TCR beta chains on its list as cytomegalovirus-associated. Confirmation in vitro established that a few CMV-associated chains were specific for CMV antigens. TCR beta V- and J-gene trimming, according to a later analysis, was linked to a missense DCLRE1C variant.

The PCR used 60 Vbeta and 13 Jbeta primers. Sequencing used immunoSEQ multiplex PCR; TCRdb keeps in-frame clones, though not all of them. The sample has some 170,000 clones; roughly four fifths are singletons. This CDR3 is built from 12 residues. Germline CDR1 reads MDHEN; CDR2 reads SYDVKM. Trimming removed 6 bases from V and 5 bases from J; junction bases left unmatched: 0. On this clone itself: The antigen is undetermined.

The sequence derives from a woman aged 18-29 years in good health and CMV-seropositive. Sequenced material: PBMCs. The V gene is TRBV28, the J gene TRBJ1-1; 10 positions match TRBD1. The DNA of the CDR3 is TGTGCCAGCAGGGACAGGGGGACTGAAGCTTTCTTT. Protein product: CASRDRGTEAFF.